This T cell receptor (beta chain) was documented in a study of control samples from healthy donors and cancer patients (dated by TCRdb to 2020 to 2022). V ends up 4 bases short and J 8 bases short, with an unmatched junction base count of 11. The CDR3 spans 17 residues, from the cysteine through the phenylalanine. Only the CDR3 region is kept as DNA, spanning 51 bases read in frame from base 1. The CDR1 and CDR2 encoded by the germline V gene are SGHNT and YENEEA. The library was made by the immunoSEQ multiplex PCR assay. TCRdb's version of the immuneACCESS table is confined to in-frame rearrangements and falls short of the full clone set. An unresolved V gene accounts for under half of the shortfall where checked; the remainder is of unknown origin. Present in this sample are under 75,000 clones, approximately 85% of which were seen just once. About 5% of the sample belongs to the ten largest clones.

On this clone itself: It lacks a known antigen. No base-level quality is on record; no much larger clone is a single base apart.

Sequences were obtained from blood. The V and J segments used are TRBV11-3 and TRBJ2-1; TRBD2 matches 13 bases in the middle. The source is a middle-aged man in good health. The encoded CDR3 is CASSSQRTSGGTDEQFF. The DNA sequence reads TGTGCCAGCAGCTCACAGAGGACTAGCGGGGGTACAGATGAGCAGTTCTTC. Reference TRBV11-3 and TRBJ2-1 proteins supply the regions before and after the CDR3; the full variable domain is: EAGVVQSPRYKIIEKKQPVAFWCNPISGHNTLYWYLQNLGQGPELLIRYENEEAVDDSQLPKDRFSAERLKGVDSTLKIQPAELGDSAVYLCASSSQRTSGGTDEQFFGPGTRLTVL.